This passage covers 7 T cell receptor beta chains from one sample sequenced in a study of OX40 agonist ivuxolimab in advanced cancers. Libraries were prepared through the immunoSEQ multiplex PCR assay. TCRdb holds this immuneACCESS table with in-frame rearrangements only. Some clones are missing; in checked studies, unresolved V genes explain under half, and the rest has no known cause. The sample includes 45,000 to 50,000 clones, with roughly 91% observed a single time. The top ten clonotypes cover around 19% of the sample. The material was CD4+ or CD8+ T cells sorted from blood, obtained in a trial of the OX40 agonist ivuxolimab. The receptors derive from an adult with an advanced solid tumor such as melanoma, head and neck, liver or kidney cancer.

V is TRBV29-1 and J is TRBJ1-2, with D maybe TRBD1 (5 bases). V shed 1 base and J shed 4 bases, with 16 bases lying between them. Germline lookup yields CDR1 SQVTM and CDR2 ANQGSEA. The CDR3 contains 15 residues. The CDR3 DNA sequence: TGCAGCGTTGAAGCAATCCCGGGACCCTCCTATGGCTACACCTTC. Translation gives CSVEAIPGPSYGYTF.

The genes are TRBV5-4 and TRBJ2-1; D may be TRBD1 or TRBD2 (7 bases each). Trimming stripped 4 bases from V and 3 bases from J, with 26 bases between. The CDR3 is 19 residues long. Germline CDR1 reads SGHNT; CDR2 reads YYREEE (reference sequence). The CDR3 reads CASSRWGGGARGDYNEQFF. The DNA of the CDR3 is TGTGCCAGCAGCCGATGGGGAGGGGGCGCCCGGGGTGACTACAATGAGCAGTTCTTC. Combining the CDR3 with reference TRBV5-4 and TRBJ2-1 gives the whole variable domain ETGVTQSPTHLIKTRGQQVTLRCSSQSGHNTVSWYQQALGQGPQFIFQYYREEENGRGNFPPRFSGLQFPNYSSELNVNALELDDSALYLCASSRWGGGARGDYNEQFFGPGTRLTVL.

The chain joins TRBV27 to TRBJ2-7; no clear D gene. CDR1 and CDR2 (germline): MNHEY, SMNVEV (reference sequence). CDR3 size: 14 residues. V dropped 3 bases and J dropped 3 bases, with 12 bases sitting between them. This CDR3 reads CASSLKGFFYEQYF. In nucleotides, the CDR3 is TGTGCCAGCAGTTTGAAAGGGTTTTTCTACGAGCAGTACTTC.

The chain has TRBV2 and TRBJ2-3; TRBD2 matches at 8 bases. Germline loops: CDR1 SNHLY, CDR2 FYNNEI. With 2 bases clipped from V and 5 bases from J, the junction kept 9 bases outside the gene matches. This CDR3 comprises 16 residues. CDR3 loop: CASSEKVSGVEDTQYF. CDR3 in DNA: TGTGCCAGCAGTGAAAAGGTTAGCGGGGTGGAAGATACGCAGTATTTT. The variable domain in full, completed from reference TRBV2 and TRBJ2-3, reads EPEVTQTPSHQVTQMGQEVILRCVPISNHLYFYWYRQILGQKVEFLVSFYNNEISEKSEIFDDQFSVERPDGSNFTLKIRSTKLEDSAMYFCASSEKVSGVEDTQYFGPGTRLTVL.

The V call is TRBV7-9, the J call TRBJ2-1; TRBD2 matches at 9 bases. The CDR3 consists of 16 residues. V was clipped by 5 bases and J by 6 bases; unmatched bases: 11. The germline V gene has CDR1 SEHNR and CDR2 FQNEAQ (reference sequence). CDR3 protein: CASSPDGGGAGNEQFF. The CDR3 bases are TGTGCCAGCAGCCCCGATGGCGGGGGGGCGGGCAATGAGCAGTTCTTC.

V and J are TRBV2 and TRBJ2-6; maybe TRBD2 (6 bases). This CDR3 has 17 residues. CDR1 is SNHLY, CDR2 FYNNEI, per germline. The germline V and J ends were trimmed by 1 base and 1 base, with 11 bases remaining between them. In DNA, the CDR3 is TGTGCCAGCAGTGAAGGGTGGGGAGGTTCTGGGGCCAACGTCCTGACTTTC. The encoded protein is CASSEGWGGSGANVLTF.

For the CDR3, the DNA is TGTGCCAGCAGCTCCTCCTCCGGGGATCCAAGGACCCAGTACTTC. It specifies CASSSSSGDPRTQYF. The chain employs TRBV28 and TRBJ2-5; D might be TRBD2 (5 bases). The CDR3 loop spans 15 amino acids. From germline, CDR1 is MDHEN and CDR2 SYDVKM. The germline V and J ends were trimmed by 6 bases and 7 bases, with 21 bases remaining between them.